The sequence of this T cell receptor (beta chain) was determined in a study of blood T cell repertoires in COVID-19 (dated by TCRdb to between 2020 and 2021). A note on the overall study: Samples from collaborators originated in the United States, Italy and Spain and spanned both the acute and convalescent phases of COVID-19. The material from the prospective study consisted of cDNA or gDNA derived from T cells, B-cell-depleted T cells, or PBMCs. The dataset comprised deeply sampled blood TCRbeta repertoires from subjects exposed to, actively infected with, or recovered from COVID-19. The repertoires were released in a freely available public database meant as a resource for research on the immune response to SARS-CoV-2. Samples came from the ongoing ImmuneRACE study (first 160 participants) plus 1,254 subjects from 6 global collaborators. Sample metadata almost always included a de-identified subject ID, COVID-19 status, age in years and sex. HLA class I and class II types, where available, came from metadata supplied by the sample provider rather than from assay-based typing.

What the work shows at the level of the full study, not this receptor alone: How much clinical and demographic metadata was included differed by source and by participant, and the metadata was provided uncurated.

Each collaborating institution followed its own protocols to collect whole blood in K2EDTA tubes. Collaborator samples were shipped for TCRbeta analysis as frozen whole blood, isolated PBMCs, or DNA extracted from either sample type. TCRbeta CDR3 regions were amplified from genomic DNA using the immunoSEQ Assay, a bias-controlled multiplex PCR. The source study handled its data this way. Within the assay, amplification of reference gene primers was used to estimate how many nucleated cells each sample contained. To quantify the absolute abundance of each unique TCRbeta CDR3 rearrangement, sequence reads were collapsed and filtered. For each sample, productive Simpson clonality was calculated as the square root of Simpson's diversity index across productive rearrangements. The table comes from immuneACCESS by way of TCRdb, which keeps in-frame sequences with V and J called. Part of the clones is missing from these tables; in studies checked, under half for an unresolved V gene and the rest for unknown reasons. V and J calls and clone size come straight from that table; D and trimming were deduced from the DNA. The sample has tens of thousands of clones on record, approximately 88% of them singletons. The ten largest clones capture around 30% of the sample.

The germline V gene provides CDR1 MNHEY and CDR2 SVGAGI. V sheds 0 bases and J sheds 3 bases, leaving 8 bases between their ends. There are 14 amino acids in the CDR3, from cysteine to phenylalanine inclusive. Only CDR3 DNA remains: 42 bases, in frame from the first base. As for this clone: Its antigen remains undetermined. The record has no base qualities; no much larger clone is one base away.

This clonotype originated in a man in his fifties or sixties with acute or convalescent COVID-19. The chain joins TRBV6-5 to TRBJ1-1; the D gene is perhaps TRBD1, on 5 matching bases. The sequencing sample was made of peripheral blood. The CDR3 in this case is CASSYSTGDTEAFF. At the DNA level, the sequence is TGTGCCAGCAGTTACTCGACGGGGGACACTGAAGCTTTCTTT.